The present TCR beta chain was sequenced within a study of CD8 T cells in Susac syndrome. Negative isolation yielded CD8+ and CD4+ T cells; FACS enriched TEMRA cells. An amount of RNA that ranged from roughly 0.5 to 1 ug was reverse transcribed with random hexamers. TCRdb itself ran the immunoSEQ multiplex PCR reads through MiXCR, one entry per CDR3 protein. The sample contains tens of thousands of distinct CDR3 sequences, around 94% of which appear only once. Germline V gene data show CDR1 as SGHRS and CDR2 as YFSETQ. J lost 3 bases, V lost 3 bases, and 3 bases had no gene match. The CDR3 is 13 residues long.

This sequence originates from a human donor in good health. The chain employs TRBV5-1 and TRBJ2-7; 7 bases fit TRBD1. Sequencing input: CD8+ T cells from PBMCs. The CDR3 DNA follows: TGCGCCAGCAGCTGGGACAGTTACTACGAGCAGTACGTC. It yields the protein CASSWDSYYEQYV.